The entry below gives a single T cell receptor beta chain sequence along with its context. Its antigen remains unidentified. The data originate from a study of CD8+ T cells in alopecia areata. Study-level information: Severity of treated patients was scored by affected scalp percentage.

Treatment in this sample: oral pan-JAK inhibitor, 5-10 mg twice daily. The investigators collected lesional scalp punch biopsies and peripheral blood from alopecia areata patients. PBMC-derived CD4+ and CD8+ T cells were sorted. Per germline, CDR1 SGHTA and CDR2 FQGNSA. V lost 7 bases and J 2 bases, leaving 11 bases between the germline ends. CDR3 size: 14 residues. Study-wide results and caveats: In blood and scalp, many expanded lesional clones persisted during tofacitinib.

After isolation, RNA underwent reverse transcription to generate cDNA as the sequencing template. Sequenced by immunoSEQ multiplex PCR; TCRdb stores in-frame clones only, minus some. The table has 150,000 to 200,000 clones, 60% seen once. The rearrangement links TRBV7-2 to TRBJ2-2; maybe TRBD2 (6 bases). Sample: CD4+ T cells sorted from blood, taken at week 24, from a patient treated with tofacitinib. The clonotype originates from a human donor with alopecia areata. In DNA form, the CDR3 reads TGTGCCAGCATTTGGGGACTCAACACCGGGGAGCTGTTTTTT. It specifies CASIWGLNTGELFF.